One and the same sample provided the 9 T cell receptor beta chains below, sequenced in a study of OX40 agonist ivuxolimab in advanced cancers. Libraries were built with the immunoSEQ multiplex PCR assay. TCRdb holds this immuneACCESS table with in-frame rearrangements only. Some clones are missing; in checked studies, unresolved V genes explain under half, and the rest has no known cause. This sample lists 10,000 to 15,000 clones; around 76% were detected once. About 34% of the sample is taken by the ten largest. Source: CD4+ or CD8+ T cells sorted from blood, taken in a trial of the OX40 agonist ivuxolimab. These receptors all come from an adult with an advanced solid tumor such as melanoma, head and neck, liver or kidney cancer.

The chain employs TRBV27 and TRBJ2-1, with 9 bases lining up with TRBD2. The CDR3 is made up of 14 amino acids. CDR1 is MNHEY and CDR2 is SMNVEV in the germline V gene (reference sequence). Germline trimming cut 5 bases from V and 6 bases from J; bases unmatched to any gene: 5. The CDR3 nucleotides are TGTGCCAGCAGTCCGGGACTAGCTGGCAATGAGCAGTTCTTC. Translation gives CASSPGLAGNEQFF.

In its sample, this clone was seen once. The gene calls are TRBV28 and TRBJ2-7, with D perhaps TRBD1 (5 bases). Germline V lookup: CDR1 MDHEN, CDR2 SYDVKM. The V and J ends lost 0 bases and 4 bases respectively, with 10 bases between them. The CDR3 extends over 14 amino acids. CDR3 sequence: CASSLWQGGYEQYF. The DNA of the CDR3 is TGTGCCAGCAGTTTATGGCAGGGTGGTTACGAGCAGTACTTC.

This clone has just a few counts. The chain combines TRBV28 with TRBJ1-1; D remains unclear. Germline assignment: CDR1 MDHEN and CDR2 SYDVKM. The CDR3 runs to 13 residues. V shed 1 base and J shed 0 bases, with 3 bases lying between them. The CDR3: CASSLSLNTEAFF. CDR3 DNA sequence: TGTGCCAGCAGTTTATCACTGAACACTGAAGCTTTCTTT.

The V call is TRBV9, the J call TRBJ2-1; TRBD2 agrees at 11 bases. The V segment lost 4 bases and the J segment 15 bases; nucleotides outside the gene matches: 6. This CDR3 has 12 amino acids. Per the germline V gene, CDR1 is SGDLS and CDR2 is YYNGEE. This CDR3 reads CASSISGRALFF. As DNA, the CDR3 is TGTGCCAGCAGCATTAGCGGGAGGGCCCTGTTCTTC.

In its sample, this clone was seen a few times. CDR3 DNA sequence: TGTGCCAGCAGCTTAGGGACCCAGCCCCAGCATTTT. Translation: CASSLGTQPQHF. The chain couples TRBV7-9 to TRBJ1-5, with D uncertain. CDR3 length: 12 amino acids. Germline V gene data show CDR1 as SEHNR and CDR2 as FQNEAQ (reference sequence). The V gene lost 1 base and the J gene lost 7 bases, with 5 bases spanning the gap.

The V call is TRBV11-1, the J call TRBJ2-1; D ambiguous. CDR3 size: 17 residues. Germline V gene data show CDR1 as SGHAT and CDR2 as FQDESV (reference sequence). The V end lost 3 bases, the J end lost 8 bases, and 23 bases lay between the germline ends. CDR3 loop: CASSFPRSRELLDEQFF. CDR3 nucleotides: TGTGCCAGCAGCTTCCCCCGTAGCAGAGAACTTTTGGATGAGCAGTTCTTC.

The CDR3 bases are TGTGCCAGCAGTGCGACCTCCTCCCTTTCATACGAGCAGTACTTC. Translation: CASSATSSLSYEQYF. The chain recombines TRBV2 with TRBJ2-7; no clear D gene. The germline gives CDR1 SNHLY, CDR2 FYNNEI. V was pared by 4 bases and J by 4 bases, with 17 bases between. The CDR3 spans 15 residues.

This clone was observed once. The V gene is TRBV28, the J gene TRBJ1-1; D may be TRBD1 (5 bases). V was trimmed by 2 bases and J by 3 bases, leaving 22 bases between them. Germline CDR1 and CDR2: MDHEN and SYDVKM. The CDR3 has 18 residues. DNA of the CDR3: TGTGCCAGCAGTTTAGGAGGGGTATCAAGTGTATTGGACACTGAAGCTTTCTTT. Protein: CASSLGGVSSVLDTEAFF.

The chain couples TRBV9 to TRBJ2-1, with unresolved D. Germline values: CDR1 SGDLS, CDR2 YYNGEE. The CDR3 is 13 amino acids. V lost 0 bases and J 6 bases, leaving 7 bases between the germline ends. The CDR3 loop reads CASSVVEGNEQFF. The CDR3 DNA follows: TGTGCCAGCAGCGTAGTGGAAGGCAATGAGCAGTTCTTC.